Listed below are T cell receptor beta chains from one sample, sequenced in a study of glioma-infiltrating T cells after dendritic cell vaccination. Only in-frame clones appear in the TCRdb table, and some are missing; sequencing was by immunoSEQ multiplex PCR. The table includes 55,000 to 75,000 clones, about 79% detected once. Sequenced here: blood, sampled after dendritic cell vaccination. The receptor set was obtained from a human donor with glioblastoma. CDR3s leave out the opening cysteine and the closing phenylalanine or tryptophan. The order of the fields is CDR3 protein, V gene, J gene, CDR3 length.

ASSLGAGVEVGQY	TRBV6-5	TRBJ2-7	13
ASSESLAGGNEQF	TRBV6-1	TRBJ2-1	13
ASSRTLAGGRHNTDTQY	TRBV5-1	TRBJ2-3	17
AFQSGTGDNEQF	TRBV30	TRBJ2-1	12
ASNLGDLRYNEQF	TRBV5-1	TRBJ2-1	13
AWTASSGNTIY	TRBV30	TRBJ1-3	11
ASSWDRAAGELF	TRBV5-4	TRBJ2-2	12
ASSLKTVSYEQY	TRBV5-1	TRBJ2-7	12
AWSAGQGVLGH	TRBV30	TRBJ2-4	11
ASSPYQDNYGYT	TRBV18	TRBJ1-2	12
ASSEPGQVIYEQY	TRBV6-1	TRBJ2-7	13
ASFSGSATNEKLF	TRBV18	TRBJ1-4	13
ASSRGGVVANEKLF	TRBV5-1	TRBJ1-4	14
ASSVESGGYTGELF	TRBV9	TRBJ2-2	14
ASSYRDSGEETQY	TRBV19	TRBJ2-5	13
ASSQTGTGMAKPQY	TRBV5-1	TRBJ2-3	14